One and the same sample provided the 7 T cell receptor beta chains below, sequenced in a study of Graves' ophthalmopathy and Graves' hyperthyroidism. Scientists amplified the TCR beta CDR3 regions from RNA transcripts. RT-PCR with HTBI primers came first, then second-round multiplex PCR. One entry per CDR3 protein, called by TCRdb with MiXCR from the multiplex PCR reads. The sample lists roughly 160,000 distinct CDR3 sequences, under 40% seen once, with roughly 5.8% in the top ten. The material sequenced was peripheral blood. The receptor source for this set is a middle-aged woman with Graves' ophthalmopathy.

V and J are TRBV27 and TRBJ2-6; a weak D match, TRBD2 (5 bases). Germline CDR1 reads MNHEY; CDR2 reads SMNVEV (reference sequence). This CDR3 comprises 16 residues. Between the trimmed V and J ends, which lost 6 bases and 0 bases, there was a span of 12 bases. CDR3 loop: CASSTGMSSGANVLTF. In DNA form, the CDR3 reads TGTGCCAGCAGCACCGGGATGTCCTCTGGGGCCAACGTCCTGACTTTC.

Ten or more counts support this clonotype. This chain uses TRBV2 with TRBJ1-5, with unresolved D. Germline CDR1 is SNHLY and CDR2 is FYNNEI. The V gene lost 0 bases and the J gene lost 6 bases, with 9 bases spanning the gap. The CDR3 consists of 14 residues. CDR3 residues: CASSEALNSQPQHF. CDR3 in DNA: TGTGCCAGCAGTGAAGCCCTAAATAGTCAGCCCCAGCATTTT.

This clonotype was counted between two and nine times. In nucleotides, the CDR3 is TGTGCCAGCAGTACCTATTTCGGGGCCGATGGCTACACCTTC. Translated: CASSTYFGADGYTF. The rearrangement joins TRBV6-1 to TRBJ1-2; D may be TRBD1 (5 bases). V lost 5 bases and J 6 bases, leaving 16 bases between the germline ends. Germline V CDR1 and CDR2: MNHNS, SASEGT. This CDR3 region has 14 residues.

The chain employs TRBV6-1 and TRBJ2-7; the D gene is possibly TRBD1 (5 bases). V was trimmed by 5 bases and J by 6 bases, leaving 11 bases between them. The CDR3 spans 12 residues. Looked up from germline, CDR1 is MNHNS and CDR2 is SASEGT. The CDR3 here is CASSQGRGEQYF. CDR3 nucleotide sequence: TGTGCCAGCAGTCAGGGAAGGGGCGAGCAGTACTTC.

Many counts were recorded for this clonotype. The J gene is TRBJ1-3, the V gene TRBV12-3 or TRBV12-4; D gene uncertain. V was shortened by 6 bases and J by 0 bases, with 9 bases between the two germline ends. This CDR3 is 14 amino acids long. This CDR3 is CASRTLSSGNTIYF. The CDR3 nucleotides read TGTGCCAGCAGGACACTGAGCTCTGGAAACACCATATATTTT.

V usage is TRBV5-1 and J usage is TRBJ1-1; no clear D. Germline assignment: CDR1 SGHRS and CDR2 YFSETQ. The CDR3 contains 14 residues. Between the trimmed V and J ends, which lost 2 bases and 0 bases, there was a span of 8 bases. For the CDR3, the DNA is TGCGCCAGCAGCTTCGGATTTATGAACACTGAAGCTTTCTTT. Encoded protein: CASSFGFMNTEAFF. Full variable domain (rest looked up from reference TRBV5-1 and TRBJ1-1): KAGVTQTPRYLIKTRGQQVTLSCSPISGHRSVSWYQQTPGQGLQFLFEYFSETQRNKGNFPGRFSGRQFSNSRSEMNVSTLELGDSALYLCASSFGFMNTEAFFGQGTRLTVV.

This clonotype showed up many times. The V and J genes are TRBV7-2 and TRBJ2-5; 12 bases fit TRBD2. Looked up from germline, CDR1 is SGHTA and CDR2 is FQGNSA. This CDR3 region has 17 residues. V shed 2 bases and J 5 bases; nucleotides not matched to a gene: 9. DNA of the CDR3: TGTGCCAGCAGCTTAAGTAGGTGGACTAGCGGGAAGGAGACCCAGTACTTC. Translating it yields CASSLSRWTSGKETQYF.